This T cell receptor (beta chain) was sequenced for a study of T cell responses to AZD1222 COVID-19 vaccine. This CDR3 has 14 amino acids. Germline trimming cut 0 bases from V and 6 bases from J; bases unmatched to any gene: 3. The germline V gene encodes CDR1 SGHRS and CDR2 YFSETQ. Profiled with immunoSEQ multiplex PCR; TCRdb holds only in-frame clones, not every one. The table records 100,000 to 150,000 clones, 88% of them present only once. The chain recombines TRBV5-1 with TRBJ1-1, with 9 bases identical to TRBD1. This sample comprised peripheral blood, obtained on day 0 of AZD1222 vaccination. This receptor was identified in an adult in good health. In DNA form, the CDR3 reads TGCGCCAGCAGCTTGGGCGACAGGGGGTCTGAAGCTTTCTTT. Its protein is CASSLGDRGSEAFF.